The 8 T cell receptor beta chains listed next were all sequenced from one sample in a study of T cells expressing NK-cell markers. From the 5' RACE reads, TCRdb lists one entry per CDR3 protein and no DNA. Across roughly 300,000 distinct CDR3 sequences, the top ten clones capture 4% to 5% of the sample. The sample taken for sequencing was blood T cells: a sorted CD56 or NKG2C T cell subset, CD4+ or CD8+ T cells, or bulk PBMC T cells (not recorded which). The source is a woman between 18 and 69 years old in good health.

This chain uses TRBV18 with TRBJ2-3; TCRdb indicates TRBD1, and absent DNA this call remains unverified. Germline V lookup: CDR1 KGHSH, CDR2 LQKENI. The CDR3 spans 16 residues. This chain's CDR3 is CASSPPLPGTTDTQYF.

The chain carries TRBV12-3 or TRBV12-4 and TRBJ2-3; the D call of TRBD1 rests on TCRdb alone, since no DNA is present to check it. CDR3 length: 16 amino acids. CDR3: CASSNGGKTSTDTQYF.

V usage is TRBV5-1 and J usage is TRBJ1-6; TCRdb reports TRBD1, a call that lacks DNA to check it against. The CDR3 extends over 16 amino acids. In germline, CDR1 is SGHRS, CDR2 YFSETQ. CDR3 loop: CASSFQGQGRKSPLHF.

The chain links TRBV12-3 or TRBV12-4 to TRBJ2-3; the TCRdb call, TRBD2, lacks DNA for checking. This CDR3 comprises 15 residues. The CDR3 reads CASTLTSGVSDTQYF.

The rearrangement links TRBV20-1 to TRBJ2-1; TCRdb's D call of TRBD2 is untestable without DNA. CDR3 size: 14 residues. Germline loops: CDR1 DFQATT, CDR2 SNEGSKA (reference sequence). CDR3 loop: CSAERGSGAAEQFF.

V and J are TRBV5-6 and TRBJ2-1; TCRdb reports TRBD2, a call that lacks DNA to check it against. The germline V gene encodes CDR1 SGHDT and CDR2 YYEEEE. This CDR3 has 15 residues. CDR3 loop: CASSSLAGTYNEQFF.

V and J are TRBV4-3 and TRBJ2-3; the TCRdb call, TRBD2, lacks DNA for checking. Germline V lookup: CDR1 LGHNA, CDR2 YSLEER. This CDR3 spans 15 amino acids. The CDR3 sequence: CASSQASGGVDTQYF.

The CDR3 sequence: CASSLPGQGLYEQYF. The rearrangement joins TRBV19 to TRBJ2-7; the TRBD1 assignment by TCRdb is unverifiable without DNA. CDR1 and CDR2 (germline): LNHDA, SQIVND (reference sequence). The CDR3 covers 15 residues.